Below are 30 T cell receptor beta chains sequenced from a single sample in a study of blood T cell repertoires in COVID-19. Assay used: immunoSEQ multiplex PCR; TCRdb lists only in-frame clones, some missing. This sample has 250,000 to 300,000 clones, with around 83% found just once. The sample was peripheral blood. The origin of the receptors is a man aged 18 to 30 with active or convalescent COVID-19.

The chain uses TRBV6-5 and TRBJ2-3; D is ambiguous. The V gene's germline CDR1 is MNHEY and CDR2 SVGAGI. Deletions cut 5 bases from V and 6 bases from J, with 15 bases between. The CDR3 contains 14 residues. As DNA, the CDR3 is TGTGCCAGCAGTCGAGCCCTCCTGTCGGATACGCAGTATTTT. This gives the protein CASSRALLSDTQYF.

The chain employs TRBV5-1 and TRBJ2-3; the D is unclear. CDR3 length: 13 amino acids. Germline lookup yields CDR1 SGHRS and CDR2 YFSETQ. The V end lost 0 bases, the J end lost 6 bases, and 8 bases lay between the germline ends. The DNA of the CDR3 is TGCGCCAGCAGCTTGGGGCCCCCGGATACGCAGTATTTT. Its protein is CASSLGPPDTQYF.

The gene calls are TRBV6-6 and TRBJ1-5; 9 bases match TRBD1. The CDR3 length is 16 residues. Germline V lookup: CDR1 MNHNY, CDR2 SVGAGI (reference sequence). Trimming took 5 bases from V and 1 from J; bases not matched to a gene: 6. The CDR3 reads CASSPGTGNSNQPQHF. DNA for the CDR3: TGTGCCAGCAGTCCTGGGACAGGGAACAGCAATCAGCCCCAGCATTTT.

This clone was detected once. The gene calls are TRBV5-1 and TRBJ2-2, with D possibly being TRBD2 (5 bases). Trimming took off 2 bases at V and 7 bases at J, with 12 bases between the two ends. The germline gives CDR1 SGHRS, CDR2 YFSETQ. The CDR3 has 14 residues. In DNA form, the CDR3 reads TGCGCCAGCAGCTTCACGGGATGGGGCGGGGAGCTGTTTTTT. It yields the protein CASSFTGWGGELFF.

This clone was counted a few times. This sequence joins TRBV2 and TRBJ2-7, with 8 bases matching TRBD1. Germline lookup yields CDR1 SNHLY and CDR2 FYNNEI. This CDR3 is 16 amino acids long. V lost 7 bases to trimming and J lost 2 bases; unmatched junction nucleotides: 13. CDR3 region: CASTQGAGAGTYEQYF. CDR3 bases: TGTGCCAGCACCCAGGGGGCAGGGGCCGGTACCTACGAGCAGTACTTC.

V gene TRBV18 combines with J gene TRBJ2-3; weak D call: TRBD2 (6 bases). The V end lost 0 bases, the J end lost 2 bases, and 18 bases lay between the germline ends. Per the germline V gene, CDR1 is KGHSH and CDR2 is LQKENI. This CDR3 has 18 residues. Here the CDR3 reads CASSPPDQGRGSTDTQYF. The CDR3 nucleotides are TGTGCCAGCTCACCACCGGATCAGGGACGGGGGTCCACAGATACGCAGTATTTT. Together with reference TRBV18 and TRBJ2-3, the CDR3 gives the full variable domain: NAGVMQNPRHLVRRRGQEARLRCSPMKGHSHVYWYRQLPEEGLKFMVYLQKENIIDESGMPKERFSAEFPKEGPSILRIQQVVRGDSAAYFCASSPPDQGRGSTDTQYFGPGTRLTVL.

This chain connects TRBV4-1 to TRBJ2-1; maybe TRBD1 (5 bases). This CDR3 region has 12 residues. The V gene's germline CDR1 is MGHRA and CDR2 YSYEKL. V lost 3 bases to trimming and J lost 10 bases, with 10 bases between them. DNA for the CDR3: TGCGCCAGCAGCCACCCAGGGATGGAGCAGTTCTTC. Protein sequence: CASSHPGMEQFF.

CDR3 DNA: TGCGCCAGCAGTATTCGCGCTAGCGGTGGGGAGCAGTTCTTC. Its protein is CASSIRASGGEQFF. This chain links TRBV10-1 with TRBJ2-1; 7 nucleotides line up with TRBD2. CDR1 and CDR2 from the germline V gene are WNHNN and SYGVQD (reference sequence). This CDR3 spans 14 amino acids. The junction had 11 bases not matched to a gene; V was cut back by 5 bases and J by 10 bases.

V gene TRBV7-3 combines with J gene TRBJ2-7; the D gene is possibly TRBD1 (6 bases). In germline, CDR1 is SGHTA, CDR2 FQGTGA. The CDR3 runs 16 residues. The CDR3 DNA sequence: TGTGCTACCAATTCCAGCCGCCAAGGGGGTCCCTACGAGCAGTACTTC. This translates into CATNSSRQGGPYEQYF.

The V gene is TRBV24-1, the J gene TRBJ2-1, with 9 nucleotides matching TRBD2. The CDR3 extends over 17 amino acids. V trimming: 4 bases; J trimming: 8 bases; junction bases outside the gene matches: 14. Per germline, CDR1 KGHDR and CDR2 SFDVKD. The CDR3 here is CATSDSGRASGKYEQFF. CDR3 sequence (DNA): TGTGCCACCAGTGACTCTGGGAGGGCTAGCGGGAAATATGAGCAGTTCTTC.

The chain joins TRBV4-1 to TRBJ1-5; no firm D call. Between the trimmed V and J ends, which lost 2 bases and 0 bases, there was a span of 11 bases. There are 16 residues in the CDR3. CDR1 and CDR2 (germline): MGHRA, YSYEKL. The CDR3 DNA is TGCGCCAGCAGCCAAATCAGGACTTATAGCAATCAGCCCCAGCATTTT. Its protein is CASSQIRTYSNQPQHF.

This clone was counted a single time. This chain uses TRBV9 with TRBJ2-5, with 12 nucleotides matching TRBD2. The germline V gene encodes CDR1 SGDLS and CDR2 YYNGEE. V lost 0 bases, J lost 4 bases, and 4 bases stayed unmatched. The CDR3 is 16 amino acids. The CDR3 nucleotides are TGTGCCAGCAGCGTAGCGGTGACTAGCGGGGGAGAGACCCAGTACTTC. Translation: CASSVAVTSGGETQYF.

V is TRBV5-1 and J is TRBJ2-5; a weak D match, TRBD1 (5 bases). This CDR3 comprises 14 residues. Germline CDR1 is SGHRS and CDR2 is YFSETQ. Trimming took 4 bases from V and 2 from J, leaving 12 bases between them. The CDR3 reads CASSRPDRQETQYF. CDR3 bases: TGCGCCAGCAGCCGACCAGACAGACAAGAGACCCAGTACTTC.

For the CDR3, the DNA is TGTGCCACCGCGGGACAGTCGGTTTACGAGCAGTACTTC. This codes for CATAGQSVYEQYF. This chain uses TRBV19 with TRBJ2-7; maybe TRBD1 (7 bases). This CDR3 spans 13 amino acids. The germline gives CDR1 LNHDA, CDR2 SQIVND (reference sequence). V lost 10 bases and J 4 bases, leaving 17 bases between the germline ends.

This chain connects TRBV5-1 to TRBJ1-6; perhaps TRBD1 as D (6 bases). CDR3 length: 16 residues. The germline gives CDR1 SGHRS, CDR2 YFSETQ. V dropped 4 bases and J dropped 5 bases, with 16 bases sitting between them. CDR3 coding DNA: TGCGCCAGCAGCCCACAGGGTCCTCAGAATAATTCACCCCTCCACTTT. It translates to CASSPQGPQNNSPLHF.

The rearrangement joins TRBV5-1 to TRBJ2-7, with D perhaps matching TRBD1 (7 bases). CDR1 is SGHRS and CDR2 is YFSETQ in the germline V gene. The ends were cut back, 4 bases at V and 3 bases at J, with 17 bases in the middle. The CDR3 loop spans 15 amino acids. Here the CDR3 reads CASSAARQGGYEQYF. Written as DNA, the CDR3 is TGCGCCAGCAGCGCGGCAAGACAGGGAGGCTACGAGCAGTACTTC.

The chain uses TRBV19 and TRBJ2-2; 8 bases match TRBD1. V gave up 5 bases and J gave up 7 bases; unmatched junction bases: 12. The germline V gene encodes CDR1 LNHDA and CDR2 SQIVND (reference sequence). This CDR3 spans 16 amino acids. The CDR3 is CASSDGTAQGVGELFF. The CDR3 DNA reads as TGTGCCAGTAGTGACGGTACGGCACAGGGGGTCGGGGAGCTGTTTTTT. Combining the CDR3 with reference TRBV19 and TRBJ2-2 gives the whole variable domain DGGITQSPKYLFRKEGQNVTLSCEQNLNHDAMYWYRQDPGQGLRLIYYSQIVNDFQKGDIAEGYSVSREKKESFPLTVTSAQKNPTAFYLCASSDGTAQGVGELFFGEGSRLTVL.

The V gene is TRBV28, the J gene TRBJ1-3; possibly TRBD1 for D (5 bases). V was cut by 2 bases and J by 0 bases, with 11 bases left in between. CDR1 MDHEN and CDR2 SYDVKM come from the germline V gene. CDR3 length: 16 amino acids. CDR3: CASSLRGQSSGNTIYF. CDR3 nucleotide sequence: TGTGCCAGCAGTTTAAGGGGTCAGAGCTCTGGAAACACCATATATTTT.

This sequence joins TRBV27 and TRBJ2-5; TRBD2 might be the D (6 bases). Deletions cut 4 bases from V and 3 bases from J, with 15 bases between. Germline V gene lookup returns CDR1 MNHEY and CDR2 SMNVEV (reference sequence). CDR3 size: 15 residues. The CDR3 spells CASSSPGSTKETQYF. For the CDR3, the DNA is TGTGCCAGCAGTTCCCCCGGGAGCACGAAAGAGACCCAGTACTTC.

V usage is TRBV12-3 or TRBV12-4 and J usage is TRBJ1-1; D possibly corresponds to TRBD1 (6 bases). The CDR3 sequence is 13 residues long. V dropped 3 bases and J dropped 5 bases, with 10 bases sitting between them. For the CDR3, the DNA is TGTGCCAGCAGTTTGAGACAGGATACTGAAGCTTTCTTT. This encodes CASSLRQDTEAFF.

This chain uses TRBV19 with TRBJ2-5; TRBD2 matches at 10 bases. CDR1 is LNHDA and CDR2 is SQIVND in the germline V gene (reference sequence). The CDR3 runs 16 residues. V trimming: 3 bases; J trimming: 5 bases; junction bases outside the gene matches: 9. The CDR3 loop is CASSIEASGGKETQYF. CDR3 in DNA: TGTGCCAGTAGTATTGAAGCTAGCGGGGGTAAGGAGACCCAGTACTTC. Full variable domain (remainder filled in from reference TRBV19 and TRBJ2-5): DGGITQSPKYLFRKEGQNVTLSCEQNLNHDAMYWYRQDPGQGLRLIYYSQIVNDFQKGDIAEGYSVSREKKESFPLTVTSAQKNPTAFYLCASSIEASGGKETQYFGPGTRLLVL.

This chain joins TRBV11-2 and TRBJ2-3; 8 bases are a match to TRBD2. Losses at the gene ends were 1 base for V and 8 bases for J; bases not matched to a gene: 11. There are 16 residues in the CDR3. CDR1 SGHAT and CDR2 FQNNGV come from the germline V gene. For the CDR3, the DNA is TGTGCCAGCAGCTTAGGGTCGGCGGGGGGTTGGGGTACGCAGTATTTT. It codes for CASSLGSAGGWGTQYF.

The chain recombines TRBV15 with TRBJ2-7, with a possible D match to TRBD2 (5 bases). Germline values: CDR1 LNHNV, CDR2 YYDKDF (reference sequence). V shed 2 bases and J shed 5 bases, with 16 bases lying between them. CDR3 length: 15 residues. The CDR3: CATSRNVGGGHEQYF. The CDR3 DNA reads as TGTGCCACCAGCAGAAATGTAGGCGGAGGCCACGAGCAGTACTTC.

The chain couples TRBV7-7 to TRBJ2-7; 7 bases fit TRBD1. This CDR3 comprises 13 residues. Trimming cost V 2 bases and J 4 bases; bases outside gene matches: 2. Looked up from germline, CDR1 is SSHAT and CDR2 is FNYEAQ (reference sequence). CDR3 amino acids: CASSLSRGYEQYF. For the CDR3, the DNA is TGTGCCAGCAGCTTAAGCAGGGGGTACGAGCAGTACTTC.

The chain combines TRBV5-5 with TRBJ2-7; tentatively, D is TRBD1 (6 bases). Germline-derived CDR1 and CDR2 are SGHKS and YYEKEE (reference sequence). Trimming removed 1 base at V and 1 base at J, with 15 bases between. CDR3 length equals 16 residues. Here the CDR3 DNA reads TGTGCCAGCAGCTTGTTAATGAGGGACACATCCTACGAGCAGTACTTC. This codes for CASSLLMRDTSYEQYF.

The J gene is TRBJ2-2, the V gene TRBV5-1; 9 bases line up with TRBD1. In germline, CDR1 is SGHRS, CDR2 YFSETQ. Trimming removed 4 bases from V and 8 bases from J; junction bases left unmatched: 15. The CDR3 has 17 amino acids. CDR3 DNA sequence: TGCGCCAGCAGCCGTGGGACAGGGACCCTTCCTGGGGGGGAGCTGTTTTTT. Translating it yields CASSRGTGTLPGGELFF.

The CDR3 is CASTWTGGRQPQHF. The CDR3 DNA is TGTGCCAGTACGTGGACAGGGGGCAGGCAGCCCCAGCATTTT. V gene TRBV19 combines with J gene TRBJ1-5; 11 positions agree with TRBD1. The V gene end was trimmed by 7 bases and the J gene end by 7 bases; junction bases not matched to a gene: 6. The CDR3 runs to 14 residues. Germline values: CDR1 LNHDA, CDR2 SQIVND (reference sequence).

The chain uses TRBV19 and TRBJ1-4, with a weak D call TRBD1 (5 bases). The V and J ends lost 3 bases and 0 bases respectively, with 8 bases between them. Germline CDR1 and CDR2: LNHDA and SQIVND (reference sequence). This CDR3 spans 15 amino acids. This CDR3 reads CASSIKGSTNEKLFF. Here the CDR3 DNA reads TGTGCCAGTAGTATCAAGGGGTCAACTAATGAAAAACTGTTTTTT.

This CDR3 is CASSKTGTVLHGYTF. The CDR3 DNA sequence: TGTGCCAGCAGTAAAACCGGGACAGTCCTACATGGCTACACCTTC. The chain recombines TRBV28 with TRBJ1-2; 7 bases align to TRBD1. Germline CDR1 is MDHEN and CDR2 is SYDVKM. CDR3 length: 15 amino acids. J lost 6 bases, V lost 5 bases, and 12 bases had no gene match.

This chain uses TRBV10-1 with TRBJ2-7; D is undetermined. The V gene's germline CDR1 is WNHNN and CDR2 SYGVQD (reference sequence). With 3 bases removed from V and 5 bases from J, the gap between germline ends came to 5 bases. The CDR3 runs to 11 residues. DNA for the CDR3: TGCGCCAGCAGTGACGCGAACGAGCAGTACTTC. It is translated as CASSDANEQYF.